This T cell receptor beta chain was observed in a study of siplizumab effects on memory and regulatory T cells. The table came from immunoSEQ multiplex PCR; TCRdb's copy has only in-frame clones and leaves some out. The sample carries some 100,000 clones, around 92% recorded once. This clone was detected only once. Its antigen remains unidentified. CDR1 is LNHDA, CDR2 SQIVND, per germline (reference sequence). V lost 6 bases, J lost 14 bases, and 23 bases lay in between. The CDR3 is made up of 14 amino acids. Study results and limitations: Unstimulated subset assignment was obtained for only a minor fraction of alloreactive clones. There appeared to be greater diversity in naive T cells than in memory cells, and naive T cells seemed major contributors to the alloresponse.

This TCR came from a human donor in good health. What was sequenced was Tregs sorted from blood. The V and J genes are TRBV19 and TRBJ2-1; D may be TRBD2 (6 bases). CDR3 region: CASRAGLDIGVKFF. CDR3 nucleotides: TGTGCCAGTAGGGCGGGACTCGACATTGGAGTCAAGTTCTTC.